These 24 T cell receptor beta chains originate from one sample sequenced in a study of T cells in severe cutaneous drug reactions (dated by TCRdb to the late 2010s). Sequencing was performed on donors who were patients with carbamazepine-induced Stevens-Johnson syndrome or toxic epidermal necrolysis (CBZ-SJS/TEN). Sequencing was performed on an Illumina MiSeq. For both bulk and single-cell sequencing, libraries were prepared with the iRepertoire multiplex PCR system and TCR subtype-specific primers. The reads underwent TCRdb reprocessing, giving one record for each CDR3 protein sequence and no DNA. This sample's table has entries for just over 20,000 distinct CDR3 sequences. The ten largest clones add up to approximately 7% of the sample. Sequencing input: PBMCs. These TCRs come from a human donor with toxic epidermal necrolysis, a severe cutaneous drug reaction.

The chain links TRBV27 to TRBJ2-1; TCRdb's assignment of TRBD1 cannot be checked, as there is no DNA. CDR3 length: 15 residues. Germline values: CDR1 MNHEY, CDR2 SMNVEV (reference sequence). This CDR3 is CASSLSRDTYNEQFF.

This rearrangement joins TRBV16 to TRBJ2-7; there is no DNA to check the TCRdb D call of TRBD1. The CDR3 totals 13 residues. The germline CDR1 and CDR2 sequences are KGHSY and FQNENV. The CDR3 reads CASSPGQLLQRYF.

The chain uses TRBV28 and TRBJ1-4; there is no DNA to check the TCRdb D call of TRBD1. Germline values: CDR1 MDHEN, CDR2 SYDVKM. This CDR3 is built from 13 residues. The CDR3 sequence is CASTQTGGEKLFF.

The genes are TRBV20-1 and TRBJ2-3; TCRdb calls TRBD1, which cannot be checked without DNA. The CDR3 has 15 residues. Germline CDR1 is DFQATT and CDR2 is SNEGSKA (reference sequence). The CDR3 region is CSANRGETPPYTQYF.

This CDR3 is CASSLAGAGKITNEQFF. The chain has TRBV5-6 and TRBJ2-1; TCRdb gives TRBD1 as the D gene, but with no DNA this cannot be confirmed. The CDR3 contains 17 residues. Germline V gene sequence: CDR1 SGHDT, CDR2 YYEEEE.

This clonotype registers medium-sized by frequency. CDR3 region: CASSYPGAKSGYTF. The chain has TRBV6-6 and TRBJ1-2; checking the TCRdb D call of TRBD1 is not possible without DNA. In germline, CDR1 is MNHNY, CDR2 SVGAGI (reference sequence). This CDR3 has 14 residues.

V and J are TRBV19 and TRBJ2-2; with no DNA, the TCRdb D assignment of TRBD1 cannot be verified. The CDR3 extends over 15 amino acids. Looked up from germline, CDR1 is LNHDA and CDR2 is SQIVND (reference sequence). CDR3 protein: CASRWEGGYTGELFF.

The gene calls are TRBV29-1 and TRBJ2-7. Looked up from germline, CDR1 is SQVTM and CDR2 is ANQGSEA. This CDR3 is 12 amino acids long. CDR3 sequence: CSVEEQTYEQYF.

The chain combines TRBV4-1 with TRBJ2-7; the TRBD1 assignment by TCRdb is unverifiable without DNA. The CDR3 runs to 14 residues. Looked up from germline, CDR1 is MGHRA and CDR2 is YSYEKL. This CDR3 reads CASSQLGQNYEQYF.

The chain couples TRBV25-1 to TRBJ2-3; lacking DNA, the TRBD2 call made by TCRdb goes unchecked. The CDR3 loop spans 15 amino acids. Germline V lookup: CDR1 MGHDK, CDR2 SYGVNS. CDR3 amino acids: CASSDLASGPDTQYF.

The CDR3: CASSQGSFTNEKLFF. The chain combines TRBV14 with TRBJ1-4. Germline V lookup: CDR1 SGHDN, CDR2 FVKESK. CDR3 length: 15 amino acids.

CDR3 in amino acids: CASSQDTGQYEQYF. This chain connects TRBV4-3 to TRBJ2-7; the TRBD1 assignment by TCRdb is unverifiable without DNA. Germline V gene sequence: CDR1 LGHNA, CDR2 YSLEER. The CDR3 has 14 amino acids.

The genes are TRBV4-1 and TRBJ2-7; the TCRdb D gene call, TRBD1, has no DNA to confirm it. Germline V gene data show CDR1 as MGHRA and CDR2 as YSYEKL. This CDR3 spans 14 amino acids. The CDR3 spells CASSQFDGNYEQYF.

The chain has TRBV4-1 and TRBJ2-7; without DNA, the TCRdb call of TRBD2 cannot be checked. The CDR3 contains 15 residues. Germline CDR1 reads MGHRA; CDR2 reads YSYEKL. The CDR3 here is CASSQDRTSVYEQYF.

This rearrangement joins TRBV20-1 to TRBJ2-1; TCRdb reports TRBD2, a call that lacks DNA to check it against. This CDR3 is 16 amino acids long. The germline gives CDR1 DFQATT, CDR2 SNEGSKA (reference sequence). The CDR3 sequence is CSASRGLESSYNEQFF.

V gene TRBV20-1 combines with J gene TRBJ2-3; TCRdb calls TRBD1, which cannot be checked without DNA. The CDR3 contains 15 residues. CDR1 is DFQATT, CDR2 SNEGSKA, per germline (reference sequence). The CDR3 loop reads CSARSSGDITDTQYF.

The chain employs TRBV10-3 and TRBJ1-1. The CDR3 is made up of 13 amino acids. CDR1 is ENHRY and CDR2 is SYGVKD in the germline V gene. CDR3 protein: CAISEPEPSAAFF.

V gene TRBV28 combines with J gene TRBJ2-3; with no DNA, the TCRdb D assignment of TRBD2 cannot be verified. Germline lookup yields CDR1 MDHEN and CDR2 SYDVKM. The CDR3 is made up of 22 amino acids. Here the CDR3 reads CAIWPNPGTSGHEGVHTDTQYF.

This chain joins TRBV19 and TRBJ1-2; TCRdb gives TRBD1 as the D gene, but with no DNA this cannot be confirmed. CDR1 is LNHDA and CDR2 is SQIVND in the germline V gene (reference sequence). This CDR3 spans 13 amino acids. CDR3 loop: CASSFTGDYGYTF.

The genes are TRBV11-2 and TRBJ2-7. Germline V gene sequence: CDR1 SGHAT, CDR2 FQNNGV. CDR3 length: 13 residues. This chain's CDR3 is CASSLDLGDEQYF.

By frequency, this clonotype is medium-sized. The J gene is TRBJ2-5, the V gene TRBV9; TCRdb's D call of TRBD1 is untestable without DNA. The length of the CDR3 is 15 residues. CDR1 is SGDLS and CDR2 is YYNGEE in the germline V gene. The CDR3 here is CASSVGGGRQETQYF.

The gene calls are TRBV6-5 and TRBJ2-1; the TRBD2 assignment by TCRdb is unverifiable without DNA. Germline-derived CDR1 and CDR2 are MNHEY and SVGAGI. This CDR3 comprises 15 residues. CDR3 sequence reads: CASSSLLETYNEQFF.

The rearrangement uses TRBV20-1 and TRBJ2-1; with no DNA, the TCRdb D assignment of TRBD2 cannot be verified. CDR1 is DFQATT, CDR2 SNEGSKA, per germline (reference sequence). The CDR3 loop spans 14 amino acids. The CDR3 reads CSAKSGRAVNEQFF.

Its frequency marks this clonotype as medium-sized. V gene TRBV11-2 combines with J gene TRBJ1-3; lacking DNA, the TRBD1 call made by TCRdb goes unchecked. The CDR3 is 13 residues long. The germline V gene has CDR1 SGHAT and CDR2 FQNNGV. CDR3 sequence: CASTGGTGNTIYF.